This passage covers 30 T cell receptor beta chains from one sample sequenced in a study of T cells in localized non-small cell lung cancer. Profiling relied on immunoSEQ multiplex PCR, and the TCRdb table lists in-frame clones only, not all of them. Of tens of thousands of clones in the sample, around 86% are singletons; the top ten hold 20%. Sequenced here: peripheral blood, sampled before any cancer treatment. These receptors originate from an older female donor with stage II squamous cell lung carcinoma.

This clone was counted a few times. The genes are TRBV2 and TRBJ2-2; perhaps D is TRBD1 or TRBD2 (5 bases each). This CDR3 comprises 12 residues. Germline CDR1 and CDR2: SNHLY and FYNNEI. V shed 4 bases and J shed 8 bases, with 8 bases lying between them. CDR3 sequence: CASSVGAGELFF. The CDR3 coding sequence is TGTGCCAGCAGTGTCGGGGCGGGGGAGCTGTTTTTT.

This clone came up many times. This rearrangement joins TRBV9 to TRBJ1-2, with 7 bases identical to TRBD1. CDR1 SGDLS and CDR2 YYNGEE come from the germline V gene. V trimming: 3 bases; J trimming: 6 bases; junction bases outside the gene matches: 8. There are 14 residues in the CDR3. The CDR3, as DNA: TGTGCCAGCAGCGCCCCCGCAGGGGGGAATGGCTACACCTTC. Residues: CASSAPAGGNGYTF.

The chain has TRBV20-1 and TRBJ2-5; D remains ambiguous. The V end lost 0 bases, the J end lost 5 bases, and 4 bases lay between the germline ends. In germline, CDR1 is DFQATT, CDR2 SNEGSKA (reference sequence). The CDR3 length is 11 residues. Here the CDR3 reads CSARDLETQYF. The CDR3 DNA is TGCAGTGCTAGAGATTTGGAGACCCAGTACTTC.

The chain uses TRBV7-7 and TRBJ2-5; possibly TRBD1 or TRBD2 for D (6 bases each). The germline V and J ends were trimmed by 5 bases and 5 bases, with 18 bases remaining between them. Germline-derived CDR1 and CDR2 are SSHAT and FNYEAQ (reference sequence). The CDR3 extends over 15 amino acids. The CDR3 DNA reads TGTGCCAGCAGCACCACCTCGGGGGCGGGGGAGACCCAGTACTTC. This encodes CASSTTSGAGETQYF.

The DNA of the CDR3 is TGTGCCAGCAGCTCCCCAGTGACAGGGAGCTACGAGCAGTACTTC. This codes for CASSSPVTGSYEQYF. The chain joins TRBV5-5 to TRBJ2-7, with 7 bases matching TRBD1. The CDR3 totals 15 residues. The ends lost 3 bases at V and 3 bases at J; junction bases unmatched: 9. Germline CDR1 is SGHKS and CDR2 is YYEKEE (reference sequence).

The chain is built from TRBV7-2 and TRBJ2-7; D gene unclear. Germline V gene sequence: CDR1 SGHTA, CDR2 FQGNSA. The CDR3 covers 13 residues. Trimming took 1 base from V and 3 from J, leaving 7 bases between them. The CDR3 sequence is CASSLDGFYEQYF. In DNA, the CDR3 is TGTGCCAGCAGCTTAGACGGGTTCTACGAGCAGTACTTC.

This sequence joins TRBV14 and TRBJ2-1, with 8 bases that match TRBD2. The CDR3 consists of 16 residues. The trim removed 4 bases at V and 4 bases at J, leaving 9 bases unmatched. Per germline, CDR1 SGHDN and CDR2 FVKESK. Written as DNA, the CDR3 is TGTGCCAGCAGCCCCCCCCAGCGGGGGATTTACAATGAGCAGTTCTTC. Its translation: CASSPPQRGIYNEQFF.

This clone was observed once. Mismatch with germline at one junction end may stem from a read error. The chain carries TRBV7-7 and TRBJ2-2; D ambiguous. The V gene's germline CDR1 is SSHAT and CDR2 FNYEAQ (reference sequence). This CDR3 is 13 amino acids long. The CDR3, as DNA: TGTGCTAGCAGCTTTGACCGGGCCGGGGAGCTGTTTTTT. The encoded protein is CASSFDRAGELFF.

The J gene is TRBJ1-3, the V gene TRBV5-1, with D maybe TRBD1 (6 bases). In germline, CDR1 is SGHRS, CDR2 YFSETQ. The CDR3 has 14 amino acids. Trimming left V 3 bases short and J 4 bases short, with 11 bases between. Here the CDR3 reads CASSSQGTGNTIYF. In nucleotides, the CDR3 is TGCGCCAGCAGCTCGCAGGGGACAGGAAACACCATATATTTT.

The count of this clone is one. Additional DNA sequences in this sample encode the identical CDR3. V gene TRBV7-2 combines with J gene TRBJ1-4; 9 nucleotides align to TRBD1. The CDR3 extends over 14 amino acids. In germline, CDR1 is SGHTA, CDR2 FQGNSA. V was pared by 5 bases and J by 8 bases, with 6 bases of the junction left unmatched. The CDR3 spells CASSLQGAEEKLFF. The CDR3 DNA reads as TGTGCCAGCAGCCTACAGGGGGCAGAAGAAAAACTGTTTTTT.

The chain has TRBV9 and TRBJ1-6; the D gene is possibly TRBD1 (6 bases). Trimming pared 4 bases from V and 8 bases from J, leaving 16 bases between. The CDR3 contains 15 residues. Germline-derived CDR1 and CDR2 are SGDLS and YYNGEE. CDR3 nucleotide sequence: TGTGCCAGCAGCTCTAGTGGGGGCACGGATTCACCCCTCCACTTT. It specifies CASSSSGGTDSPLHF.

Details on this clone: The CDR3 does not end in the conserved phenylalanine or tryptophan, so this is likely a read error. The chain employs TRBV5-1 and TRBJ1-2, with 12 bases fitting TRBD1. The V gene end was trimmed by 0 bases and the J gene end by 5 bases; junction bases not matched to a gene: 8. The CDR3 spans 17 residues. The germline gives CDR1 SGHRS, CDR2 YFSETQ. For the CDR3, the DNA is TGCGCCAGCAGCTTGGGCCAGGGACAGGGGGCAGGGTATGGCTACACCCTC. Translating gives CASSLGQGQGAGYGYTL.

CDR3: CASREVTSYGYTF. In DNA, the CDR3 is TGTGCCAGCCGGGAAGTTACCAGCTATGGCTACACCTTC. The V and J genes are TRBV6-6 and TRBJ1-2; no clear D. CDR1 MNHNY and CDR2 SVGAGI come from the germline V gene (reference sequence). Trimming removed 8 bases at V and 4 bases at J, with 14 bases between. This CDR3 has 13 amino acids.

The gene calls are TRBV10-3 and TRBJ1-2; 10 bases are shared with TRBD1. The germline CDR1 and CDR2 sequences are ENHRY and SYGVKD. This CDR3 spans 12 amino acids. Trimming at V came to 7 bases and at J to 8 bases, leaving 4 bases not matched to a gene. The CDR3 loop is CAIMTGGLGYTF. CDR3 bases: TGTGCCATCATGACAGGGGGCTTAGGCTACACCTTC.

The chain combines TRBV4-1 with TRBJ1-3, with 9 nucleotides matching TRBD1. J was trimmed by 0 bases and V by 2 bases; bases with no gene match: 5. Germline CDR1 MGHRA, CDR2 YSYEKL. The CDR3 runs 17 residues. The CDR3 sequence: CASSQPGQGPSGNTIYF. The CDR3 DNA is TGCGCCAGCAGCCAACCGGGACAGGGACCCTCTGGAAACACCATATATTTT.

This clone was seen more than once but under ten times. The V gene is TRBV6-4, the J gene TRBJ1-2; the match to TRBD1 covers 8 bases. CDR1 is MRHNA, CDR2 SNTAGT, per germline. Trimming took 6 bases from V and 2 from J; bases not matched to a gene: 2. The CDR3 spans 13 residues. The CDR3 reads CASSRDRNYGYTF. The CDR3 DNA is TGTGCCAGCAGCAGGGACAGGAACTATGGCTACACCTTC.

This chain connects TRBV28 to TRBJ1-1; TRBD1 agrees at 8 bases. Trimming cost V 1 base and J 5 bases; bases outside gene matches: 6. The CDR3 has 15 amino acids. CDR1 is MDHEN and CDR2 is SYDVKM in the germline V gene. CDR3 DNA sequence: TGTGCCAGCAGTTTATTTCAGGGGGCGGGTACTGAAGCTTTCTTT. Translation gives CASSLFQGAGTEAFF.

This chain connects TRBV7-3 to TRBJ2-1; 8 nucleotides align to TRBD1. The CDR3 extends over 15 amino acids. Trimming took 4 bases from V and 3 from J; bases not matched to a gene: 5. Germline lookup yields CDR1 SGHTA and CDR2 FQGTGA. CDR3 sequence (DNA): TGTGCCAGCAGCTCCGGACAGGGCGTCTACAATGAGCAGTTCTTC. Encoded protein: CASSSGQGVYNEQFF.

The genes are TRBV6-1 and TRBJ1-4; D ambiguous. V lost 0 bases, J lost 4 bases, and 12 bases lay in between. This CDR3 comprises 16 residues. Germline loops: CDR1 MNHNS, CDR2 SASEGT. The CDR3 sequence: CASSEAGRGFNEKLFF. The CDR3 DNA reads TGTGCCAGCAGTGAAGCGGGCCGGGGTTTTAATGAAAAACTGTTTTTT.

J is TRBJ1-1 and V is TRBV6-5; the D is unclear. Germline V CDR1 and CDR2: MNHEY, SVGAGI. V was shortened by 5 bases and J by 4 bases, with 14 bases between the two germline ends. The CDR3 spans 14 residues. The CDR3 bases are TGTGCCAGCAGTGGAACAGAAGCACCCACTGAAGCTTTCTTT. It specifies CASSGTEAPTEAFF.

The V call is TRBV27, the J call TRBJ1-3; possible D gene TRBD1, 5 bases. The CDR3 consists of 16 residues. Trimming removed 5 bases at V and 11 bases at J, with 25 bases between. Per germline, CDR1 MNHEY and CDR2 SMNVEV (reference sequence). CDR3 DNA sequence: TGTGCCAGCAGTCCAAATACCCCTTGGGGGGGGTCGGCCATATATTTT. The encoded protein is CASSPNTPWGGSAIYF.

This chain joins TRBV7-9 and TRBJ1-2, with a possible D match to TRBD1 (5 bases). Germline lookup yields CDR1 SEHNR and CDR2 FQNEAQ (reference sequence). Trimming removed 3 bases from V and 1 base from J, with 9 bases in between. The CDR3 covers 14 residues. DNA of the CDR3: TGTGCCAGCAGCTTGACAGCTGTTAACTATGGCTACACCTTC. Protein product: CASSLTAVNYGYTF.

This clone has just one count. The CDR3 DNA reads TGTGCCAGTAGTCCTCGACAGGCGGGGGCAAACACCGGGGAGCTGTTTTTT. As protein: CASSPRQAGANTGELFF. The rearrangement links TRBV19 to TRBJ2-2; tentative D call: TRBD2 (7 bases). V gave up 5 bases and J gave up 2 bases, with 18 bases separating them. There are 17 residues in the CDR3. Germline assignment: CDR1 LNHDA and CDR2 SQIVND (reference sequence).

J is TRBJ2-3 and V is TRBV6-5; 8 nucleotides align to TRBD2. Germline loops: CDR1 MNHEY, CDR2 SVGAGI. V gave up 8 bases and J gave up 4 bases; unmatched junction bases: 2. The CDR3 loop spans 12 amino acids. The CDR3 protein is CASRGGADTQYF. CDR3 bases: TGTGCCAGCCGGGGGGGGGCAGATACGCAGTATTTT.

V gene TRBV7-2 combines with J gene TRBJ1-5, with 7 positions matching TRBD1. The CDR3 covers 15 residues. CDR1 is SGHTA and CDR2 is FQGNSA in the germline V gene. V lost 5 bases to trimming and J lost 2 bases; unmatched junction nucleotides: 6. This CDR3 reads CASSPRGPGNQPQHF. Written as DNA, the CDR3 is TGTGCCAGCAGCCCGAGGGGGCCGGGCAATCAGCCCCAGCATTTT. Combining the CDR3 with reference TRBV7-2 and TRBJ1-5 gives the whole variable domain GAGVSQSPSNKVTEKGKDVELRCDPISGHTALYWYRQSLGQGLEFLIYFQGNSAPDKSGLPSDRFSAERTGGSVSTLTIQRTQQEDSAVYLCASSPRGPGNQPQHFGDGTRLSIL.

V is TRBV4-2 and J is TRBJ1-5; D remains ambiguous. Germline CDR1 is LGHNA and CDR2 is YNFKEQ. The CDR3 length is 17 residues. Trimming stripped 5 bases from V and 0 bases from J, with 17 bases between. The CDR3 DNA sequence: TGTGCCAGCAGCTTCGCGCAGACCGAGGGTAGCAATCAGCCCCAGCATTTT. Translation: CASSFAQTEGSNQPQHF.

This clone was observed a handful of times. This rearrangement joins TRBV19 to TRBJ1-4; D is uncertain. This CDR3 is built from 14 residues. The V gene lost 5 bases and the J gene lost 8 bases, with 15 bases spanning the gap. Germline values: CDR1 LNHDA, CDR2 SQIVND (reference sequence). As DNA, the CDR3 is TGTGCCAGTAGTGGATCAACCGGCTGGGAAAAACTGTTTTTT. This encodes CASSGSTGWEKLFF.

This clone was counted a few times. CDR3 nucleotides: TGTGCCAGTAGTATCGGATATGGGGCCAAAGGGGACGAGCAGTACTTC. It is translated as CASSIGYGAKGDEQYF. V and J are TRBV19 and TRBJ2-7, with D perhaps TRBD1 (5 bases). The germline V and J ends were trimmed by 3 bases and 5 bases, with 20 bases remaining between them. There are 16 residues in the CDR3. Germline CDR1 LNHDA, CDR2 SQIVND (reference sequence). The full variable domain, completed using reference TRBV19 and TRBJ2-7, is DGGITQSPKYLFRKEGQNVTLSCEQNLNHDAMYWYRQDPGQGLRLIYYSQIVNDFQKGDIAEGYSVSREKKESFPLTVTSAQKNPTAFYLCASSIGYGAKGDEQYFGPGTRLTVT.

The V gene is TRBV9, the J gene TRBJ1-1; D might be TRBD1 (6 bases). CDR1 SGDLS and CDR2 YYNGEE come from the germline V gene. The ends were cut back, 2 bases at V and 5 bases at J, with 22 bases in the middle. The CDR3 contains 17 residues. CDR3 loop: CASSVDRQAQGVTEAFF. The CDR3 DNA is TGTGCCAGCAGCGTCGACCGACAGGCCCAAGGGGTGACTGAAGCTTTCTTT.

The chain joins TRBV19 to TRBJ1-1; D gene unclear. The CDR3 is 14 residues long. The V and J ends lost 3 bases and 6 bases respectively, with 14 bases between them. Germline CDR1 LNHDA, CDR2 SQIVND (reference sequence). Written as DNA, the CDR3 is TGTGCCAGTAGTATGCTGACCCTACAGCCTGAAGCTTTCTTT. This gives the protein CASSMLTLQPEAFF.